The 31 T cell receptor beta chains presented below share a single source sample, sequenced in a study of T cells in Graves' hyperthyroidism and ophthalmopathy. Researchers took RNA transcripts and amplified the TCR beta CDR3 regions from them. An initial round of RT-PCR targeting the TCR CDR3 relied on the HTBI primer set. Using its own MiXCR run on the multiplex PCR reads, TCRdb lists one record per CDR3 protein. The sample yields 650,000 to 800,000 distinct CDR3 sequences, about 45% seen once. Sequenced material: peripheral blood or thyroid tissue (not recorded which). These receptor sequences come from an adult man with Graves' disease, either hyperthyroidism or ophthalmopathy (not recorded which).

The V gene is TRBV7-2, the J gene TRBJ1-1; D not certain. The CDR3 consists of 15 residues. Trimming stripped 5 bases from V and 4 bases from J, with 17 bases between. Germline CDR1 is SGHTA and CDR2 is FQGNSA. DNA for the CDR3: TGTGCCAGCAGCCAAGCCGGTGTGCGAAGCACTGAAGCTTTCTTT. It encodes CASSQAGVRSTEAFF.

The chain links TRBV7-9 to TRBJ1-2, with D possibly being TRBD1 (5 bases). V was cut by 2 bases and J by 8 bases, with 15 bases left in between. CDR1 and CDR2 (germline): SEHNR, FQNEAQ (reference sequence). This CDR3 comprises 14 residues. In DNA form, the CDR3 reads TGTGCCAGCAGCTTAAGCGGATGGGGGAGCGGCTACACCTTC. It encodes CASSLSGWGSGYTF.

This clonotype appeared a few times. This sequence joins TRBV10-3 and TRBJ1-2; D not resolved. V was shortened by 0 bases and J by 4 bases, with 6 bases between the two germline ends. The germline V gene has CDR1 ENHRY and CDR2 SYGVKD. This CDR3 comprises 13 residues. CDR3 region: CAISESSVYGYTF. The CDR3, as DNA: TGTGCCATCAGTGAGTCGTCCGTCTATGGCTACACCTTC.

This clonotype was counted ten times or more. V gene TRBV25-1 combines with J gene TRBJ1-3; D is unresolved. This CDR3 region has 13 residues. V was shortened by 6 bases and J by 1 base, with 7 bases between the two germline ends. Per germline, CDR1 MGHDK and CDR2 SYGVNS. This chain's CDR3 is CASRPDSGNTIYF. The CDR3 DNA reads as TGTGCCAGCAGGCCAGATTCTGGAAACACCATATATTTT.

The chain couples TRBV25-1 to TRBJ2-3, with 7 bases fitting TRBD2. The CDR3 has 14 amino acids. V lost 6 bases to trimming and J lost 0 bases; unmatched junction nucleotides: 3. Germline V CDR1 and CDR2: MGHDK, SYGVNS. DNA for the CDR3: TGTGCCAGCAGCTTTAGCGGGAGCACAGATACGCAGTATTTT. Translating it yields CASSFSGSTDTQYF.

The V and J genes are TRBV29-1 and TRBJ1-2; D is ambiguous. Germline V gene lookup returns CDR1 SQVTM and CDR2 ANQGSEA. This CDR3 is 12 amino acids long. V lost 5 bases to trimming and J lost 8 bases, with 15 bases between them. The CDR3 protein is CSVLRSGIGYTF. CDR3 nucleotide sequence: TGCAGCGTTCTAAGGTCCGGGATCGGCTACACCTTC.

The chain has TRBV7-2 and TRBJ2-7; TRBD1 matches at 10 bases. Germline V gives CDR1 SGHTA, CDR2 FQGNSA. The CDR3 contains 14 residues. The V segment lost 4 bases and the J segment 5 bases; nucleotides outside the gene matches: 5. The chain's CDR3 is CASSWGQGIHEQYF. CDR3 DNA: TGTGCCAGCAGCTGGGGACAGGGGATCCACGAGCAGTACTTC.

As concerns this clonotype: This sequence may be a read error, since a much larger clone differs from it by one base. The chain links TRBV20-1 to TRBJ2-5, with a weak D call TRBD2 (6 bases). With 6 bases removed from V and 0 bases from J, the gap between germline ends came to 11 bases. Germline loops: CDR1 DFQATT, CDR2 SNEGSKA (reference sequence). The CDR3 spans 13 residues. The CDR3 region has the DNA TGCAGTGCGGGAGCTAGCGACCAAGAGACCCAGTACTTC. Its protein product is CSAGASDQETQYF.

CDR3 sequence reads: CASSSPGYGYTF. For the CDR3, the DNA is TGTGCCAGCAGCTCCCCCGGGTATGGCTACACCTTC. The chain is built from TRBV7-2 and TRBJ1-2; the D is unclear. Trimming removed 4 bases at V and 5 bases at J, with 8 bases between. The CDR3 loop spans 12 amino acids. Germline assignment: CDR1 SGHTA and CDR2 FQGNSA.

This clonotype appeared many times. The V gene is TRBV7-8, the J gene TRBJ1-6; D is perhaps TRBD1 (6 bases). The germline V gene has CDR1 SGHVS and CDR2 FQNEAQ. This CDR3 is 13 amino acids long. V dropped 6 bases and J dropped 7 bases, with 10 bases sitting between them. This chain's CDR3 is CASSQGTNSPLHF. The CDR3, as DNA: TGTGCCAGCAGTCAGGGGACGAATTCACCCCTCCACTTT.

The chain links TRBV20-1 to TRBJ2-5; TRBD1 matches at 9 bases. In germline, CDR1 is DFQATT, CDR2 SNEGSKA (reference sequence). The length of the CDR3 is 16 residues. V was pared by 0 bases and J by 4 bases, with 9 bases of the junction left unmatched. The CDR3 loop reads CSARDGTGGLGETQYF. DNA of the CDR3: TGCAGTGCTAGAGATGGCACAGGGGGCTTGGGAGAGACCCAGTACTTC.

Regarding this clonotype: A read error may explain this, as a much larger clone is one base away. The chain employs TRBV7-8 and TRBJ1-6; 7 nucleotides match TRBD1. CDR3 length: 15 residues. CDR1 and CDR2 (germline): SGHVS, FQNEAQ. The V gene end was trimmed by 5 bases and the J gene end by 9 bases; junction bases not matched to a gene: 10. The CDR3: CASSSGGQNLSPLHF. DNA for the CDR3: TGTGCCAGCAGCAGCGGGGGACAGAACCTTTCACCCCTCCACTTT.

This clonotype appeared many times. The gene calls are TRBV7-2 and TRBJ2-7; no firm D call. The CDR3 length is 12 residues. CDR1 and CDR2 (germline): SGHTA, FQGNSA. V lost 3 bases to trimming and J lost 4 bases, with 7 bases between them. Here the CDR3 DNA reads TGTGCCAGCAGCTTGGTGTCGTACGAGCAGTACTTC. Protein sequence: CASSLVSYEQYF.

A word on this clonotype: A much larger clonotype is one base distant, so this may be a read error. V gene TRBV15 combines with J gene TRBJ2-5, with D perhaps matching TRBD2 (6 bases). There are 17 residues in the CDR3. The V end was cut by 0 bases, the J end by 5 bases, with 19 bases between. Germline CDR1 reads LNHNV; CDR2 reads YYDKDF (reference sequence). CDR3 in DNA: TGTGCCACCAGCAGAGATCGAATCGGGAGTGCCCACGAGACCCAGTACTTC. This translates into CATSRDRIGSAHETQYF.

This clonotype occurred a few times. V is TRBV5-1 and J is TRBJ1-1; D is possibly TRBD1 (5 bases). CDR1 SGHRS and CDR2 YFSETQ come from the germline V gene. The CDR3 is 14 amino acids. V gave up 4 bases and J gave up 1 base, with 11 bases separating them. The CDR3 sequence is CASSPGRKNTEAFF. The CDR3 DNA is TGCGCCAGCAGCCCGGGACGGAAGAACACTGAAGCTTTCTTT.

The chain carries TRBV9 and TRBJ1-2, with 7 bases identical to TRBD1. The V gene's germline CDR1 is SGDLS and CDR2 YYNGEE. The CDR3 is 15 residues long. J lost 2 bases, V lost 3 bases, and 7 bases had no gene match. CDR3 protein: CASSGSPTGNYGYTF. The CDR3 nucleotides are TGTGCCAGCAGCGGAAGCCCGACAGGGAACTATGGCTACACCTTC.

The genes are TRBV7-3 and TRBJ1-2, with TRBD1 matching 8 bases. V dropped 11 bases and J dropped 1; count of bases not matched to a gene: 15. The CDR3 is 16 amino acids. Germline-derived CDR1 and CDR2 are SGHTA and FQGTGA. The CDR3 spells CAWTPPGQAINYGYTF. The CDR3 DNA sequence: TGTGCCTGGACCCCTCCGGGACAGGCGATTAACTATGGCTACACCTTC.

About this clonotype: Germline is not matched at one junction end, which may reflect a read error. CDR3 residues: CATTTGQGDSTTF. The DNA of the CDR3 is TGTGCCACAACCACCGGACAGGGGGACTCCACGACCTTC. The chain employs TRBV10-3 and TRBJ2-7; 10 bases align to TRBD1. Germline CDR1 ENHRY, CDR2 SYGVKD. The CDR3 consists of 13 residues.

This clonotype was recorded at least ten times. The chain uses TRBV7-2 and TRBJ1-1; D is ambiguous. V was trimmed by 2 bases and J by 2 bases, leaving 3 bases between them. This CDR3 region has 12 residues. Germline-derived CDR1 and CDR2 are SGHTA and FQGNSA. In nucleotides, the CDR3 is TGTGCCAGCAGCTTACACAACACTGAAGCTTTCTTT. It codes for CASSLHNTEAFF.

This clonotype was picked up many times. The V call is TRBV29-1, the J call TRBJ1-2; the D is unclear. This CDR3 region has 11 residues. V dropped 2 bases and J dropped 5 bases, with 6 bases sitting between them. The germline V gene has CDR1 SQVTM and CDR2 ANQGSEA. CDR3 in amino acids: CSVEQDYGYTF. In DNA form, the CDR3 reads TGCAGCGTTGAACAGGATTATGGCTACACCTTC.

The chain combines TRBV6-5 with TRBJ1-1; 8 bases are shared with TRBD1. V was clipped by 4 bases and J by 1 base; unmatched bases: 5. The CDR3 loop spans 15 amino acids. Looked up from germline, CDR1 is MNHEY and CDR2 is SVGAGI. The CDR3 spells CASSSDRAGNTEAFF. The DNA for the CDR3 is TGTGCCAGCAGTTCGGACAGGGCAGGGAACACTGAAGCTTTCTTT.

This chain uses TRBV7-2 with TRBJ1-6; 8 bases fit TRBD1. In germline, CDR1 is SGHTA, CDR2 FQGNSA. The CDR3 length is 16 residues. V dropped 2 bases and J dropped 9; count of bases not matched to a gene: 9. The CDR3 DNA follows: TGTGCCAGCAGCTTACCTCCGACAGGGGATAGTTCACCCCTCCACTTT. This sequence encodes CASSLPPTGDSSPLHF.

This chain connects TRBV2 to TRBJ2-2, with 7 nucleotides matching TRBD1. Germline values: CDR1 SNHLY, CDR2 FYNNEI. The V and J ends lost 5 bases and 6 bases, in that order; junction bases with no gene match: 9. The CDR3 has 15 residues. This chain's CDR3 is CASSYSSGGAGELFF. The CDR3 coding sequence is TGTGCCAGCAGTTACTCGTCAGGGGGAGCCGGGGAGCTGTTTTTT.

The chain couples TRBV6-5 to TRBJ1-2; D possibly corresponds to TRBD1 (5 bases). The germline V gene encodes CDR1 MNHEY and CDR2 SVGAGI. Trimming took off 7 bases at V and 1 base at J, with 16 bases between the two ends. The CDR3 has 15 residues. The CDR3 sequence: CASTLRVGSNYGYTF. CDR3 sequence (DNA): TGTGCCAGCACCCTCAGGGTGGGCAGTAACTATGGCTACACCTTC.

The chain joins TRBV10-3 to TRBJ2-7, with D unresolved. This CDR3 spans 12 amino acids. The germline gives CDR1 ENHRY, CDR2 SYGVKD. Trimming stripped 8 bases from V and 3 bases from J, with 11 bases between. The CDR3 reads CAIGPPGYEQYF. The CDR3 DNA reads as TGTGCCATCGGGCCCCCCGGCTACGAGCAGTACTTC.

This clonotype was picked up a small number of times. The chain has TRBV2 and TRBJ2-2, with D perhaps TRBD2 (5 bases). The CDR3 contains 16 residues. Between the trimmed V and J ends, which lost 8 bases and 6 bases, there was a span of 22 bases. In germline, CDR1 is SNHLY, CDR2 FYNNEI. The CDR3 reads CASYARDRLRPGELFF. The CDR3 nucleotides are TGTGCCAGCTATGCTCGGGATCGCCTCAGACCCGGGGAGCTGTTTTTT.

The V and J genes are TRBV24-1 and TRBJ2-2; 12 bases are shared with TRBD1. Germline assignment: CDR1 KGHDR and CDR2 SFDVKD. The CDR3 length is 17 residues. V dropped 4 bases and J dropped 4; count of bases not matched to a gene: 6. CDR3 sequence (DNA): TGTGCCACCAGTGACCCGGGACAGGGGGCTTTCACCGGGGAGCTGTTTTTT. Translated, it gives CATSDPGQGAFTGELFF.

This chain joins TRBV7-9 and TRBJ1-3; D remains ambiguous. CDR3 length: 19 residues. V lost 7 bases to trimming and J lost 0 bases, with 25 bases between them. The V gene's germline CDR1 is SEHNR and CDR2 FQNEAQ (reference sequence). The CDR3 bases are TGTGCCAGCACCCCCCTTTACTCGAGGACGTCAAACTCTGGAAACACCATATATTTT. The encoded protein is CASTPLYSRTSNSGNTIYF.

The gene calls are TRBV10-3 and TRBJ2-2; 10 nucleotides line up with TRBD2. Germline trimming cut 10 bases from V and 5 bases from J; bases unmatched to any gene: 4. CDR1 ENHRY and CDR2 SYGVKD come from the germline V gene. This CDR3 contains 13 residues. CDR3 residues: CATKAGGTGELFF. In nucleotides, the CDR3 is TGTGCCACCAAAGCGGGAGGGACCGGGGAGCTGTTTTTT.

This sequence joins TRBV5-1 and TRBJ1-6, with a weak D call TRBD1 (6 bases). The CDR3 is 16 residues long. V was pared by 3 bases and J by 6 bases, with 16 bases between. The germline gives CDR1 SGHRS, CDR2 YFSETQ. CDR3 coding DNA: TGCGCCAGCAGCTCCACTTGGGGGACACCTAATTCACCCCTCCACTTT. Its protein is CASSSTWGTPNSPLHF.

The J gene is TRBJ1-5, the V gene TRBV2, with 8 bases aligning to TRBD1. Per germline, CDR1 SNHLY and CDR2 FYNNEI. V dropped 5 bases and J dropped 0; count of bases not matched to a gene: 6. This CDR3 has 16 amino acids. As DNA, the CDR3 is TGTGCCAGCAGTTTTCGGACAGGGAGTAGCAATCAGCCCCAGCATTTT. This encodes CASSFRTGSSNQPQHF.